One and the same sample provided the 2 T cell receptor beta chains below, sequenced in a study of post-analysis software for immune sequencing data. Findings of the study overall: Included in a set of roughly five TRBV segments more frequent in patients than controls were TRBV5-6, TRBV5-1 and TRBV20-1.

Their antigens remain unidentified. Included in the TCR beta cDNA libraries were unique molecular identifiers. TCRdb called the PCR reads again in MiXCR, with one record for every CDR3 protein. The sample contains about 430,000 distinct CDR3 sequences, approximately 39% of which appear only once. The sample was blood. These receptors were taken from a girl aged 2-15 years with multiple sclerosis.

This rearrangement joins TRBV20-1 to TRBJ2-1; TRBD2 might be the D (7 bases). CDR1 DFQATT and CDR2 SNEGSKA come from the germline V gene (reference sequence). Trimming cost V 6 bases and J 0 bases, with 27 bases left between them. The CDR3 loop spans 19 amino acids. The CDR3 DNA follows: TGCAGTGCCCGAGGGGGGGTGGCCGGGGCTACCAGCTCCTACAATGAGCAGTTCTTC. Encoded protein: CSARGGVAGATSSYNEQFF.

This clonotype has only a few counts. The gene calls are TRBV4-2 and TRBJ2-3, with 7 positions matching TRBD2. With V trimmed by 0 bases and J by 5 bases, 11 bases remained unmatched. This CDR3 has 17 amino acids. CDR1 is LGHNA and CDR2 is YNFKEQ in the germline V gene. The DNA for the CDR3 is TGTGCCAGCAGCCAAGAATCGGCGGGAGTTGGTGGAGATACGCAGTATTTT. Translation gives CASSQESAGVGGDTQYF.